The present entry profiles one T cell receptor (beta chain) with its context. This entry comes from a study of blood T cell repertoires in COVID-19. Overall study: COVID-19 samples collected from the United States, Italy and Spain covered acute and convalescent phases. Sources were T cells, B-cell-depleted T cells, or PBMCs; the material itself was cDNA or gDNA.

Per the authors' pipeline: Cell counts per sample came from amplifying reference gene primers. Assay used: immunoSEQ multiplex PCR; TCRdb lists only in-frame clones, some missing. V, J and clone size were drawn from that table, and D and trimming were deduced from the DNA. There are under 150,000 clones in the sample; under 90% occur only once, and about 8% lies in the top ten. Germline CDR1 is SNHLY and CDR2 is FYNNEI. This CDR3 spans 13 amino acids. The germline V and J ends were trimmed by 5 bases and 6 bases, with 12 bases remaining between them. This receptor was obtained from a woman aged 55-75 years with active or convalescent COVID-19. Sequencing was done on a sample of peripheral blood. The rearrangement joins TRBV2 to TRBJ2-3, with D possibly matching TRBD2 (5 bases). CDR3 DNA: TGTGCCAGCAGTAGACGAAGGGAGGATACGCAGTATTTT. It yields the protein CASSRRREDTQYF.